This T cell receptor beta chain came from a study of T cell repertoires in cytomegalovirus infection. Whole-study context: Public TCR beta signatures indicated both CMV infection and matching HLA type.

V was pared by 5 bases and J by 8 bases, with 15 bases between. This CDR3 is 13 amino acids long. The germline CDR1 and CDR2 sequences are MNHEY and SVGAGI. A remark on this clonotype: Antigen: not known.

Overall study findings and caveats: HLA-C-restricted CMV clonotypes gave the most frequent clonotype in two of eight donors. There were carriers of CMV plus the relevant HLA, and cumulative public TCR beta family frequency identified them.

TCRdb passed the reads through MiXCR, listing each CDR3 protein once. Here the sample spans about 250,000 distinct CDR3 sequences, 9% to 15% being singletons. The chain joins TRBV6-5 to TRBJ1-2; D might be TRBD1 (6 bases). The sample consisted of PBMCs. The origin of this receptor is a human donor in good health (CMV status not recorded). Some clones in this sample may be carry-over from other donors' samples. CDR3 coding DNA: TGTGCCAGCAGTCGAACAGGGCTGGCCGGCTACACCTTC. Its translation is CASSRTGLAGYTF.